This T cell receptor beta chain was observed in a study of T cell responses to AZD1222 COVID-19 vaccine. Overall study: Recipients boosted at about 4 weeks or about 12 weeks are pooled. Findings and limits, study-wide: At baseline, seropositivity was found in only a handful of AZD1222 recipients. Clonal diversity may have been underestimated in mostly white British donors. Without day 14 samples, only post-peak T cell repertoires were studied.

Remarks on this clone: Its target is not known.

Germline CDR1 reads LNHNV; CDR2 reads YYDKDF (reference sequence). V dropped 8 bases and J dropped 1 base, with 10 bases sitting between them. The CDR3 covers 13 residues. The table came from immunoSEQ multiplex PCR; TCRdb's copy has only in-frame clones and leaves some out. The sample contains under 110,000 clones, more than 85% of which appear only once. The chain recombines TRBV15 with TRBJ2-3; D gene uncertain. The TCR comes from an adult in good health. This material consisted of peripheral blood, taken on day 0 of AZD1222 vaccination. The CDR3 nucleotides are TGTGCCACCCTGATGCTGGGCACAGATACGCAGTATTTT. It translates to CATLMLGTDTQYF. Full variable domain (remainder filled in from reference TRBV15 and TRBJ2-3): DAMVIQNPRYQVTQFGKPVTLSCSQTLNHNVMYWYQQKSSQAPKLLFHYYDKDFNNEADTPDNFQSRRPNTSFCFLDIRSPGLGDTAMYLCATLMLGTDTQYFGPGTRLTVL.